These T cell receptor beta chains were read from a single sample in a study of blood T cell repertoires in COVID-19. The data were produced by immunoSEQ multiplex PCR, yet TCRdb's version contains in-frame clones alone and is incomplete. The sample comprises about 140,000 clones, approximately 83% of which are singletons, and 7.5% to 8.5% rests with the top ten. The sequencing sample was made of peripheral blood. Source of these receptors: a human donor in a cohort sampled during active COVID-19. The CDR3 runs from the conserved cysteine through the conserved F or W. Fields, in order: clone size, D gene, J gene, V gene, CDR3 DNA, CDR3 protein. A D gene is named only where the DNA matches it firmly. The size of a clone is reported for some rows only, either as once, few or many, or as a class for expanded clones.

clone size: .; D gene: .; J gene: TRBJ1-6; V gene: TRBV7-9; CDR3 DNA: TGTGCCAGCAGCTTAGATGCGGGCAGCGATTCACCCCTCCACTTT; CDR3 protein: CASSLDAGSDSPLHF
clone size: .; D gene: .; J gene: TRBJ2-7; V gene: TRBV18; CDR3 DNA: TGTGCCAGCTCACCATCTCTAGCCGGGCAGTACTTC; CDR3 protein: CASSPSLAGQYF
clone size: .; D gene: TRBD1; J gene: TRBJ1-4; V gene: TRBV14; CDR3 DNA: TGTGCCAGCAGCCAAAGGGGGACAGGGCCTAATGAAAAACTGTTTTTT; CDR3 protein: CASSQRGTGPNEKLFF
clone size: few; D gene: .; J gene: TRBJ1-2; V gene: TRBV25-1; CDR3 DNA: TGTGCCAGCACCCCCCGAGGGGGAAGCGGCTACACCTTC; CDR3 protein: CASTPRGGSGYTF
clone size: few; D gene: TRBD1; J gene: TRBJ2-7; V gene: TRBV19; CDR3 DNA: TGTGCCAGTAGTATAGCCGGGACAGGGGGCAACAAGCAGTACTTC; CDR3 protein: CASSIAGTGGNKQYF
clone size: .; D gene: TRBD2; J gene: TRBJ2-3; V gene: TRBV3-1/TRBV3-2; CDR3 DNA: TGTGCCAGCAGTCCCAAGAGCGGGGGAAGCACAGATACGCAGTATTTT; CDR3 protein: CASSPKSGGSTDTQYF
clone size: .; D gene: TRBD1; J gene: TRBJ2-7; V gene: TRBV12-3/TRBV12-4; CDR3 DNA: TGTGCCAGCAGTCCGACAGGGGCTGGCGAGCAGTACTTC; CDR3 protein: CASSPTGAGEQYF
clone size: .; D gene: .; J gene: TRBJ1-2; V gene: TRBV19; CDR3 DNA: TGTGCCAGTGACGGCGGGACTTTTTATGGCTACACCTTC; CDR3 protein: CASDGGTFYGYTF
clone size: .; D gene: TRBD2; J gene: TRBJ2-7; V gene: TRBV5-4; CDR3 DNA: TGTGCCAGCAGCTTGGGGCTAGCGGGGGACTACGAGCAGTACTTC; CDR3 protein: CASSLGLAGDYEQYF
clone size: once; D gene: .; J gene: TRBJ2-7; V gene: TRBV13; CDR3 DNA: TGTGCCACACAGCGCGGGAATACCTACGAGCAGTACTTC; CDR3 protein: CATQRGNTYEQYF
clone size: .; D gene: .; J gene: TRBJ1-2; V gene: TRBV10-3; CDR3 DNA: TGTGCCATCAGGGGGGACTTCGGGACGGTCTATGGCTACACCTTC; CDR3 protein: CAIRGDFGTVYGYTF
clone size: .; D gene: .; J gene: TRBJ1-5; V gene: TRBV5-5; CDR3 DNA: TGTGCCAGCAGCCAAAGCGTGGGCAATCAGCCCCAGCATTTT; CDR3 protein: CASSQSVGNQPQHF
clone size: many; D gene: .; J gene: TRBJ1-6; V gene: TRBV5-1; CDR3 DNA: TGCGCCAGCAGCTTGTCTGGGAGTTCACCCCTCCACTTT; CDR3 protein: CASSLSGSSPLHF
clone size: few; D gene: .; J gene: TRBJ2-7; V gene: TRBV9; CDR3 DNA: TGTGCCAGCAGCGGGACAAGAAACTCCTACGAGCAGTACTTC; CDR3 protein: CASSGTRNSYEQYF
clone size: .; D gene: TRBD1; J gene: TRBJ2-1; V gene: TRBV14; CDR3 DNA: TGTGCCAGCAGCCCCCGACAGGGGCTGTTCTTC; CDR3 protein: CASSPRQGLFF
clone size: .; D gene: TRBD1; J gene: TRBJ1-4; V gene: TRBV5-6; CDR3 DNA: TGTGCCAGCAGCTTACAGGGGACAACTAATGAAAAACTGTTTTTT; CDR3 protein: CASSLQGTTNEKLFF
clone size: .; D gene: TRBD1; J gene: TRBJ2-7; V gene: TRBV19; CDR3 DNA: TGTGCCAGTAGTTCGCGGACAGGGGGCGTCTACGAGCAGTACTTC; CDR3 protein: CASSSRTGGVYEQYF
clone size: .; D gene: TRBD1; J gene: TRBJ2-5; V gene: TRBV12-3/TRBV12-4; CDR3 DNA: TGTGCCAGCAGCAGGGGGAAGGAGACCCAGTACTTC; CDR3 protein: CASSRGKETQYF
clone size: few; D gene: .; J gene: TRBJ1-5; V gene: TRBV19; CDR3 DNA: TGTGCCACGAGCGGGGCCCTTCGTAATCAGCCCCAGCATTTT; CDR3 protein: CATSGALRNQPQHF
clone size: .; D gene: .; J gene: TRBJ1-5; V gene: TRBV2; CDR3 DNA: TGTGCCAGCAGTGAACCGTATAGCAATCAGCCCCAGCATTTT; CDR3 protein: CASSEPYSNQPQHF
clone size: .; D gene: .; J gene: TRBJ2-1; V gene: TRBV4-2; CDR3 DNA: TGTGCCAGCAGCCCATACGGACAGAATCCGACAAACAATGAGCAGTTCTTC; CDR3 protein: CASSPYGQNPTNNEQFF
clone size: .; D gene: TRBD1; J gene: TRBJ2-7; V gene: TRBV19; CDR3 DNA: TGTGCCAGTAGTATAGGGACAGGGTCCTACGAGCAGTACTTC; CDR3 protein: CASSIGTGSYEQYF
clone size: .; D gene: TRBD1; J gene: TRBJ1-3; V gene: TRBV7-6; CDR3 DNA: TGTGCCAGCAGCTTAGTTTTCAGGGGGACCTCCTCTGGAAACACCATATATTTT; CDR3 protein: CASSLVFRGTSSGNTIYF
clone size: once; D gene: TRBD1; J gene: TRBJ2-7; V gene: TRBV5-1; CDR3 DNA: TGCGCCAGCAGCGACCTCCGGGACAGGGTCACCTACGAGCAGTACTTC; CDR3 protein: CASSDLRDRVTYEQYF
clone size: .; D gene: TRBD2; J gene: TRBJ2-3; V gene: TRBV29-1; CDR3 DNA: TGCAGCGTTGGAGGGCGGGGGGGCCTTGATACGCAGTATTTT; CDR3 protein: CSVGGRGGLDTQYF
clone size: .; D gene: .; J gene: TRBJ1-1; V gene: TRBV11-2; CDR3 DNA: TGTGCCAGCAGCTTAGCTAACACTGAAGCTTTCTTT; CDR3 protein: CASSLANTEAFF
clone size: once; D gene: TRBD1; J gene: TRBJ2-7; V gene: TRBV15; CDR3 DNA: TGTGCCACCAGCAGAGGGCGGACAGGGGGCTACGAGCAGTACTTC; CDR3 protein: CATSRGRTGGYEQYF
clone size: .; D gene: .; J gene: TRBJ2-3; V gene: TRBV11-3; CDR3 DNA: TGTGCCAGCAGCTCGACGGGAGATACGCAGTATTTT; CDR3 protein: CASSSTGDTQYF
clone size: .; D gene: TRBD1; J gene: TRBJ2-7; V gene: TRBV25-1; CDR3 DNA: TGTGCCAGCAGTGAAGACAGGGGTGACGAGCAGTACTTC; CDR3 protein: CASSEDRGDEQYF
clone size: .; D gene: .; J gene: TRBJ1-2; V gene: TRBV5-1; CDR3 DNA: TGCGCCAGCAGCTTGGACGGCAGGGAGGGATCTGGCTACACCTTC; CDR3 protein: CASSLDGREGSGYTF
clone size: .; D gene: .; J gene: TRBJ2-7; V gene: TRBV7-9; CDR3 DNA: TGTGCCAGCAGCTTTCTCCAGGGATCCTACGAGCAGTACTTC; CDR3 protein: CASSFLQGSYEQYF
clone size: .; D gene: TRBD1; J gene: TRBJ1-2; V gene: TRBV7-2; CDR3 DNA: TGTGCCAGCAGCCGCGACAGGGCCCCTCCACATAACTATGGCTACACCTTC; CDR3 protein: CASSRDRAPPHNYGYTF
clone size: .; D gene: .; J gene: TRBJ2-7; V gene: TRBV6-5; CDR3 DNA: TGTGCCAGCAGTAATCCAGGGGCCTCCTACGAGCAGTACTTC; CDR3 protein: CASSNPGASYEQYF
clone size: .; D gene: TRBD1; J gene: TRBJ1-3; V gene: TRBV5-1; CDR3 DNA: TGCGCCAGCAGCCCGAAACAGGGGGCGCTTGGAAACACCATATATTTT; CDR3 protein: CASSPKQGALGNTIYF
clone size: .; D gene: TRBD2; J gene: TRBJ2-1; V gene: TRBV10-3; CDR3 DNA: TGTGCCATCAGTGTTGGGGGGGATGAGCAGTTCTTC; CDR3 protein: CAISVGGDEQFF
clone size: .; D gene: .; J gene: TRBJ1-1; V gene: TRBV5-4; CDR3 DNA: TGTGCCAGCAGCTTGGGGCCGCTGAACACTGAAGCTTTCTTT; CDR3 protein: CASSLGPLNTEAFF